These 18 T cell receptor beta chains were all obtained from the same sample, sequenced in a study of cytomegalovirus exposure and HLA in healthy donors. Vbeta (60) and Jbeta (13) primers were used in the PCR. Sequenced by immunoSEQ multiplex PCR; TCRdb stores in-frame clones only, minus some. This sample has around 130,000 clones, with roughly 82% found just once. The sample comprised PBMCs. These receptors all stem from a man aged 45-65 years in good health and CMV-seronegative.

The chain couples TRBV7-2 to TRBJ2-7; D remains ambiguous. This CDR3 is built from 16 residues. CDR1 SGHTA and CDR2 FQGNSA come from the germline V gene. Trimming shortened V by 0 bases and J by 2 bases, and 14 bases separated the two germline ends. The CDR3 protein is CASSLAIGLGAYEQYF. The CDR3, as DNA: TGTGCCAGCAGCTTAGCTATTGGGCTGGGCGCCTACGAGCAGTACTTC.

The gene calls are TRBV7-8 and TRBJ2-7; D perhaps matches TRBD2 (6 bases). Germline CDR1 reads SGHVS; CDR2 reads FQNEAQ. The CDR3 spans 16 residues. The ends were cut back, 5 bases at V and 2 bases at J, with 19 bases in the middle. CDR3: CASSPALWRGTYEQYF. The CDR3 DNA sequence: TGTGCCAGCAGCCCCGCACTTTGGCGGGGAACCTACGAGCAGTACTTC.

This rearrangement joins TRBV30 to TRBJ2-5; D is unresolved. The DNA end favors TRBJ2-7, so the J call may be wrong. This CDR3 has 12 amino acids. Germline CDR1 reads GTSNPN; CDR2 reads SVGIG (reference sequence). CDR3 sequence: CAWSVDSYEQYF. In DNA form, the CDR3 reads TGTGCCTGGAGTGTCGACTCCTACGAGCAGTACTTC.

The rearrangement links TRBV5-4 to TRBJ2-7, with D possibly being TRBD2 (6 bases). V lost 4 bases, J lost 1 base, and 15 bases lay in between. The CDR3 contains 15 residues. Germline values: CDR1 SGHNT, CDR2 YYREEE (reference sequence). The CDR3 coding sequence is TGTGCCAGCAGCCCCGACCCGGGGGAATCCTACGAGCAGTACTTC. Translation: CASSPDPGESYEQYF. Full variable domain (remainder filled in from reference TRBV5-4 and TRBJ2-7): ETGVTQSPTHLIKTRGQQVTLRCSSQSGHNTVSWYQQALGQGPQFIFQYYREEENGRGNFPPRFSGLQFPNYSSELNVNALELDDSALYLCASSPDPGESYEQYFGPGTRLTVT.

J is TRBJ1-5 and V is TRBV4-1, with unresolved D. The CDR3 contains 15 residues. V lost 6 bases to trimming and J lost 1 base, with 13 bases between them. CDR1 is MGHRA, CDR2 YSYEKL, per germline. The CDR3 coding sequence is TGCGCCAGCAGTTACGGAGGTGGGAGCAATCAGCCCCAGCATTTT. This sequence encodes CASSYGGGSNQPQHF.

In DNA, the CDR3 is TGTGCCACCAGCAGAGTCCGGGACAGGGATACTGGCTACACCTTC. It codes for CATSRVRDRDTGYTF. The V gene is TRBV15, the J gene TRBJ1-2; 9 bases are a match to TRBD1. Germline CDR1 LNHNV, CDR2 YYDKDF (reference sequence). The CDR3 contains 15 residues. The V segment lost 1 base and the J segment 7 bases; nucleotides outside the gene matches: 7.

This clone was counted a single time. The chain is built from TRBV6-5 and TRBJ2-1, with 7 bases identical to TRBD2. CDR1 and CDR2 from the germline V gene are MNHEY and SVGAGI. This CDR3 contains 16 residues. With 0 bases clipped from V and 9 bases from J, the junction kept 11 bases outside the gene matches. Here the CDR3 reads CASSYSLRGKSTEQFF. CDR3 nucleotides: TGTGCCAGCAGTTACTCGCTGCGGGGGAAGAGTACTGAGCAGTTCTTC.

This clone was detected a few times. The chain is built from TRBV5-1 and TRBJ1-1; a weak D match, TRBD1 (5 bases). Trimming left V 0 bases short and J 0 bases short, with 12 bases between. Germline V gene lookup returns CDR1 SGHRS and CDR2 YFSETQ. The CDR3 contains 16 residues. CDR3 sequence reads: CASSLDGGGMNTEAFF. The CDR3 DNA sequence: TGCGCCAGCAGCTTGGATGGGGGGGGTATGAACACTGAAGCTTTCTTT. The full variable domain, with the rest looked up from reference TRBV5-1 and TRBJ1-1, is KAGVTQTPRYLIKTRGQQVTLSCSPISGHRSVSWYQQTPGQGLQFLFEYFSETQRNKGNFPGRFSGRQFSNSRSEMNVSTLELGDSALYLCASSLDGGGMNTEAFFGQGTRLTVV.

On this clone itself: This CDR3 is also generated by other DNA sequences in the sample. The chain has TRBV28 and TRBJ1-2; tentatively, D is TRBD1 (5 bases). Germline CDR1 and CDR2: MDHEN and SYDVKM. The CDR3 contains 15 residues. Between the trimmed V and J ends, which lost 2 bases and 4 bases, there was a span of 14 bases. CDR3 amino acids: CASSLGTGTTYGYTF. DNA for the CDR3: TGTGCCAGCAGTTTAGGTACAGGAACCACCTATGGCTACACCTTC.

The J gene is TRBJ2-2, the V gene TRBV30, with D maybe TRBD1 (6 bases). The CDR3 covers 14 residues. Per germline, CDR1 GTSNPN and CDR2 SVGIG (reference sequence). V lost 6 bases, J lost 7 bases, and 18 bases lay in between. DNA for the CDR3: TGTGCCTGTTCCTCCGGGACAAGAGGCGGGGAGCTGTTTTTT. Translated, it gives CACSSGTRGGELFF.

The genes are TRBV2 and TRBJ1-2; 7 bases align to TRBD1. The germline V gene has CDR1 SNHLY and CDR2 FYNNEI. CDR3 length equals 12 residues. With 6 bases clipped from V and 4 bases from J, the junction kept 2 bases outside the gene matches. In nucleotides, the CDR3 is TGTGCCAGCAGGGGGGACAGCTATGGCTACACCTTC. It encodes CASRGDSYGYTF.

The rearrangement joins TRBV4-3 to TRBJ2-1, with D uncertain. There are 14 residues in the CDR3. Trimming removed 4 bases from V and 2 bases from J, with 9 bases in between. Per germline, CDR1 LGHNA and CDR2 YSLEER. CDR3 DNA sequence: TGCGCCAGCAGCCTCGAGACAACCTACAATGAGCAGTTCTTC. The encoded protein is CASSLETTYNEQFF.

The J gene is TRBJ2-3, the V gene TRBV7-9, with 8 positions matching TRBD1. CDR3 size: 16 residues. CDR1 and CDR2 from the germline V gene are SEHNR and FQNEAQ (reference sequence). J lost 6 bases, V lost 5 bases, and 13 bases had no gene match. The CDR3 sequence: CASSRPTGQGRDTQYF. CDR3 bases: TGTGCCAGCAGCCGCCCCACCGGACAGGGTAGGGATACGCAGTATTTT.

Of note for this clone: The identical CDR3 is also encoded by other nucleotide sequences in the sample. This chain uses TRBV6-5 with TRBJ2-3; D unclear. V was pared by 6 bases and J by 0 bases, with 4 bases between. Germline CDR1 and CDR2: MNHEY and SVGAGI. The CDR3 extends over 12 amino acids. The CDR3 region is CASSPSTDTQYF. CDR3 DNA: TGTGCCAGCAGCCCTAGCACAGATACGCAGTATTTT.

A single count supports this clone. The chain recombines TRBV4-1 with TRBJ1-2; D remains unclear. V gave up 1 base and J gave up 8 bases, with 14 bases separating them. The CDR3 has 14 residues. CDR1 is MGHRA and CDR2 is YSYEKL in the germline V gene. Written as DNA, the CDR3 is TGCGCCAGCAGCCAAGGAGGGTCCTATCTGGGCTACACCTTC. This gives the protein CASSQGGSYLGYTF.

The genes are TRBV7-2 and TRBJ1-2; 10 bases match TRBD1. The CDR3 has 15 residues. From germline, CDR1 is SGHTA and CDR2 FQGNSA. V was clipped by 1 base and J by 7 bases; unmatched bases: 6. CDR3 loop: CASSLGTTGGFGYTF. The DNA of the CDR3 is TGTGCCAGCAGCTTAGGGACGACAGGGGGCTTTGGCTACACCTTC.

The chain joins TRBV7-9 to TRBJ1-4; TRBD1 matches at 7 bases. The CDR3 totals 15 residues. The V gene end was trimmed by 5 bases and the J gene end by 5 bases; junction bases not matched to a gene: 8. Germline V gives CDR1 SEHNR, CDR2 FQNEAQ (reference sequence). The chain's CDR3 is CASSAPGQLNEKLFF. CDR3 nucleotides: TGTGCCAGCAGCGCCCCGGGACAGCTGAATGAAAAACTGTTTTTT. The whole variable domain, remainder taken from reference TRBV7-9 and TRBJ1-4, is DTGVSQNPRHKITKRGQNVTFRCDPISEHNRLYWYRQTLGQGPEFLTYFQNEAQLEKSRLLSDRFSAERPKGSFSTLEIQRTEQGDSAMYLCASSAPGQLNEKLFFGSGTQLSVL.

This chain joins TRBV7-9 and TRBJ2-1; TRBD2 aligns across 8 bases. Trimming took 0 bases from V and 3 from J; bases not matched to a gene: 4. Germline V gene lookup returns CDR1 SEHNR and CDR2 FQNEAQ (reference sequence). The CDR3 is made up of 16 amino acids. The CDR3 DNA reads as TGTGCCAGCAGCTTAGCAGAGGGACTAGGCTACAATGAGCAGTTCTTC. Translation: CASSLAEGLGYNEQFF.